The present entry profiles one T cell receptor beta chain with its context. No antigen is known for it. This CDR3 is 21 amino acids long. The repertoire was sequenced with immunoSEQ multiplex PCR; TCRdb's copy has only in-frame clones and lacks some. The data show 93,000 or so clones, roughly 89% seen once. This record belongs to a study of T cell responses to AZD1222 COVID-19 vaccine. General study points: The donor cohort was predominantly white British with a female majority, and clonal diversity may have been underestimated. Just 5 to 7 people given AZD1222 tested seropositive at baseline. Spike-specific TCR breadth and depth were elevated following two AZD1222 doses.

Here the sequenced sample was peripheral blood, taken on day 0 of AZD1222 vaccination. The J gene is TRBJ1-2, the V gene TRBV21-1; the D segment call TRBD1 is taken from the table without a DNA check. TRBV21-1 is labeled a pseudogene. The clonotype was recovered from an adult in good health. CDR3 sequence reads: CASSKGPQGPHSSLPVRSYTF. For the CDR3, the DNA is TGTGCCAGCAGCAAAGGACCACAGGGGCCTCATTCGAGTCTACCAGTTCGAAGCTACACCTTC.